This TCR beta chain is drawn from a study of Ad26.COV2.S vaccination and SARS-CoV-2 variants. Across the study: Donor was in the COV1001 Ad26.COV2.S trial arm. Each vaccinee took Ad26.COV2.S intramuscularly, once or twice 56 days apart.

General study findings and limits: After vaccination, substantial breadth of spike-specific CD8+ and CD4+ responses was reported.

Sample treatment: roughly 19 received Ad26.COV2.S at low or high dose, single or two shots; about 5 received placebo; per-sample allocation not given. The samples were gathered on day 63 after the first injection of vaccine or placebo. Trimming cost V 4 bases and J 2 bases, with 11 bases left between them. CDR3 length: 14 residues. The germline V gene has CDR1 MRHNA and CDR2 SNTAGT. The method was immunoSEQ multiplex PCR; TCRdb's version includes in-frame clones alone and lacks a portion of them. The repertoire consists of under 400,000 clones, with roughly 87% occurring once and the leading ten covering more than 3%. Notes on this clone: Its cognate antigen is unknown.

The input for sequencing was peripheral blood, taken in a trial of Ad26.COV2.S vaccine versus placebo. The chain uses TRBV6-4 and TRBJ1-1, with D unresolved. This sequence originates from a person aged 18-65 years who received the Ad26.COV2.S COVID-19 vaccine or a placebo. DNA of the CDR3: TGTGCCAGCAGTGTCGAAATGGGCAACACTGAAGCTTTCTTT. Translated, it gives CASSVEMGNTEAFF.